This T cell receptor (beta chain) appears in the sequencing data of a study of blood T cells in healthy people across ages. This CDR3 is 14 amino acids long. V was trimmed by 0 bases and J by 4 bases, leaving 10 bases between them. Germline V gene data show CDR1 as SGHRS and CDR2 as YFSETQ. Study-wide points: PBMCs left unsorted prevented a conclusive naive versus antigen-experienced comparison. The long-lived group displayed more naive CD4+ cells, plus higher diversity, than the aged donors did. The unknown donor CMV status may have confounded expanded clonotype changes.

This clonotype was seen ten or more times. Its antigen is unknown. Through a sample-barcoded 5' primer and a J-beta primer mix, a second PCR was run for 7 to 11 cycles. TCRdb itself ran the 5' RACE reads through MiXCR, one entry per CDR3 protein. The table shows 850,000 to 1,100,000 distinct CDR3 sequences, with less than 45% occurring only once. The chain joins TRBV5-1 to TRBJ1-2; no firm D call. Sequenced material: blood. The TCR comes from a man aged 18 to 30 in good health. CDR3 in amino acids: CASSLDVDGYGYTF. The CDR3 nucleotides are TGCGCCAGCAGCTTGGACGTGGATGGCTATGGCTACACCTTC.